Each of the 7 T cell receptor beta chains below was sequenced from the same sample in a study of CD8 T cells in ankylosing spondylitis. TCRdb recomputed calls from the 5' RACE reads with MiXCR, one row per CDR3 protein. The sample gives 350,000 or so distinct CDR3 sequences, 11% of which show up once; roughly 9% is in the top ten. Sample: blood, either unsorted or a sorted T cell fraction (not recorded which). The receptors derive from a female donor with ankylosing spondylitis or in good health (not recorded which).

This clonotype has a count of ten or more. CDR3 protein: CASSLLHRAVPDTQYF. The CDR3 DNA follows: TGCGCCAGCAGCTTACTACACCGGGCCGTACCTGATACGCAGTATTTT. The rearrangement uses TRBV5-1 and TRBJ2-3; no clear D. This CDR3 comprises 16 residues. Germline V gene lookup returns CDR1 SGHRS and CDR2 YFSETQ. The germline V and J ends were trimmed by 2 bases and 6 bases, with 19 bases remaining between them.

This clonotype was counted at least ten times. The gene calls are TRBV12-3 or TRBV12-4 and TRBJ2-7; 12 nucleotides align to TRBD2. The trim removed 6 bases at V and 6 bases at J, leaving 3 bases unmatched. This CDR3 comprises 13 residues. CDR3 region: CASSLTSGGEQYF. The CDR3 nucleotides read TGTGCCAGCAGCCTGACTAGCGGGGGCGAGCAGTACTTC.

The sample holds many counts of this clonotype. The J gene is TRBJ2-4, the V gene TRBV20-1, with D possibly being TRBD2 (5 bases). The germline gives CDR1 DFQATT, CDR2 SNEGSKA (reference sequence). The length of the CDR3 is 13 residues. Deletions cut 8 bases from V and 3 bases from J, with 14 bases between. In DNA, the CDR3 is TGCAGTACGACTCGGGGTGTCAAAAACATTCAGTACTTC. Translating gives CSTTRGVKNIQYF.

This clonotype was detected a few times. The chain uses TRBV28 and TRBJ1-3; D is perhaps TRBD1 (5 bases). Trimming left V 4 bases short and J 3 bases short, with 10 bases between. CDR3 length: 14 residues. Germline CDR1 and CDR2: MDHEN and SYDVKM. The CDR3 sequence: CASSSGVRGNTIYF. The DNA of the CDR3 is TGTGCCAGCAGTTCGGGGGTCCGTGGAAACACCATATATTTT.

The V and J genes are TRBV7-2 and TRBJ2-2, with D perhaps given as TRBD1 or TRBD2 (5 bases each). This CDR3 has 15 amino acids. V lost 3 bases and J lost 7, with 15 bases in between. Germline V gene data show CDR1 as SGHTA and CDR2 as FQGNSA. The CDR3 loop reads CASSFILGAGGELFF. CDR3 sequence (DNA): TGTGCCAGCAGCTTTATTCTTGGGGCGGGCGGGGAGCTGTTTTTT.

A few counts support this clonotype. An end of the junction differs from the germline gene, which may be a read error. The chain couples TRBV7-7 to TRBJ2-5; 7 bases align to TRBD2. CDR1 and CDR2 (germline): SSHAT, FNYEAQ (reference sequence). This CDR3 is 16 amino acids long. The CDR3 DNA reads TGTGCTAGCAGCTCTCCGCTCGCGGGGGTCCAAGAGACCCAGTACTTC. Translated: CASSSPLAGVQETQYF.

Ten or more counts support this clonotype. The chain uses TRBV5-1 and TRBJ2-5; 7 nucleotides align to TRBD2. J lost 4 bases, V lost 2 bases, and 8 bases had no gene match. This CDR3 has 15 amino acids. Per the germline V gene, CDR1 is SGHRS and CDR2 is YFSETQ. CDR3 bases: TGCGCCAGCAGCTTTGAACAGCGGGGAGGAGAGACCCAGTACTTC. Its protein product is CASSFEQRGGETQYF.